What follows are 23 T cell receptor beta chains derived from one specimen sequenced in a study of blood T cell repertoires in COVID-19. Data came from immunoSEQ multiplex PCR; TCRdb stores just in-frame clones and leaves some out. The sample includes a few hundred thousand clones, approximately 92% of them seen just once. Sample: PBMCs or T cells enriched from blood (not recorded which). The receptors derive from a woman under 30 in a cohort exposed to, infected with or recovered from COVID-19 (not recorded which).

This sequence joins TRBV10-3 and TRBJ1-3, with a possible D match to TRBD1 (5 bases). The V gene's germline CDR1 is ENHRY and CDR2 SYGVKD. This CDR3 comprises 11 residues. Trimming removed 11 bases at V and 9 bases at J, with 14 bases between. The CDR3 DNA reads TGTGCCGCGGGGGAGGGATTCACCATATATTTT. It encodes CAAGEGFTIYF.

V gene TRBV14 combines with J gene TRBJ2-1; D is uncertain. The CDR3 extends over 13 amino acids. Trimming removed 3 bases at V and 2 bases at J, with 5 bases between. CDR1 and CDR2 (germline): SGHDN, FVKESK. The CDR3: CASSQGPYNEQFF. Written as DNA, the CDR3 is TGTGCCAGCAGCCAGGGCCCCTACAATGAGCAGTTCTTC.

The chain uses TRBV5-6 and TRBJ2-7, with TRBD1 as a possible D gene (5 bases). The CDR3 is 17 residues long. Germline CDR1 reads SGHDT; CDR2 reads YYEEEE. Trimming pared 0 bases from V and 3 bases from J, leaving 19 bases between. DNA of the CDR3: TGTGCCAGCAGCTTGGGGGGCACAGCGAGAATAGTCTACGAGCAGTACTTC. Protein sequence: CASSLGGTARIVYEQYF. The variable domain in full, with the rest retrieved from reference TRBV5-6 and TRBJ2-7, is DAGVTQSPTHLIKTRGQQVTLRCSPKSGHDTVSWYQQALGQGPQFIFQYYEEEERQRGNFPDRFSGHQFPNYSSELNVNALLLGDSALYLCASSLGGTARIVYEQYFGPGTRLTVT.

The CDR3 coding sequence is TGTGCCAGTACCGAGACAGGTTTTACCGGGGAGCTGTTTTTT. Protein product: CASTETGFTGELFF. The V gene is TRBV19, the J gene TRBJ2-2; the D gene is possibly TRBD1 (6 bases). Between the trimmed V and J ends, which lost 7 bases and 5 bases, there was a span of 14 bases. Germline values: CDR1 LNHDA, CDR2 SQIVND (reference sequence). The CDR3 totals 14 residues.

The V and J genes are TRBV7-3 and TRBJ1-1; D might be TRBD1 (5 bases). Per the germline V gene, CDR1 is SGHTA and CDR2 is FQGTGA. Trimming removed 2 bases from V and 7 bases from J, with 11 bases in between. The CDR3 length is 13 residues. The CDR3 DNA sequence: TGTGCCAGCAGCTTAGGAGGGGAGGGTGAAGCTTTCTTT. This sequence encodes CASSLGGEGEAFF.

A remark on this clone: Within the sample, other DNA sequences also encode this same CDR3. This sequence joins TRBV29-1 and TRBJ1-2; D not certain. V lost 3 bases, J lost 8 bases, and 7 bases lay in between. CDR1 is SQVTM and CDR2 is ANQGSEA in the germline V gene. This CDR3 spans 10 amino acids. The CDR3 DNA reads TGCAGCGTTGAGTCTCGGGGCTACACCTTC. As protein: CSVESRGYTF.

CDR3 nucleotide sequence: TGTGCCAGCGGTCCTAGCGGGAATGAGCAGTTCTTC. It translates to CASGPSGNEQFF. The chain employs TRBV12-3 or TRBV12-4 and TRBJ2-1; TRBD2 matches at 8 bases. The CDR3 runs 12 residues. Unmatched junction bases numbered 4, after V lost 8 bases and J lost 7 bases.

The V call is TRBV24-1, the J call TRBJ2-3, with D tentatively TRBD2 (6 bases). V lost 4 bases to trimming and J lost 0 bases, with 19 bases between them. The CDR3 extends over 18 amino acids. CDR1 and CDR2 (germline): KGHDR, SFDVKD. The CDR3 DNA sequence: TGTGCCACCAGTGAAGCTATGGGACTCGGGTATAGCACAGATACGCAGTATTTT. It specifies CATSEAMGLGYSTDTQYF.

The chain combines TRBV19 with TRBJ1-5; TRBD1 agrees at 10 bases. Germline V gives CDR1 LNHDA, CDR2 SQIVND (reference sequence). The CDR3 has 14 residues. V shed 8 bases and J 6 bases; nucleotides not matched to a gene: 7. For the CDR3, the DNA is TGTGCCAGTCAGGGGACAGGGGAGATTCAGCCCCAGCATTTT. It encodes CASQGTGEIQPQHF.

This clone has just one count. The rearrangement uses TRBV5-4 and TRBJ2-7; 13 bases are a match to TRBD2. Germline loops: CDR1 SGHNT, CDR2 YYREEE (reference sequence). After removal of 4 bases from V and 3 bases from J, the junction contained 7 bases not matched to a gene. The CDR3 extends over 16 amino acids. The CDR3 nucleotides are TGTGCCAGCAGCGCGACTAGCGGGGGGCCTTACTACGAGCAGTACTTC. Protein: CASSATSGGPYYEQYF.

The chain employs TRBV19 and TRBJ1-1, with no clear D. Germline V lookup: CDR1 LNHDA, CDR2 SQIVND (reference sequence). CDR3 size: 13 residues. V lost 7 bases and J lost 1, with 10 bases in between. CDR3 coding DNA: TGTGCCAGTACCTTGGGCGCGAACACTGAAGCTTTCTTT. It codes for CASTLGANTEAFF.

V is TRBV6-4 and J is TRBJ2-2, with TRBD2 matching 10 bases. The CDR3 spans 13 residues. Germline V gives CDR1 MRHNA, CDR2 SNTAGT. Trimming at V came to 8 bases and at J to 7 bases, leaving 4 bases not matched to a gene. The CDR3 protein is CASQREGGGELFF. In DNA, the CDR3 is TGTGCCAGCCAGCGGGAGGGTGGCGGGGAGCTGTTTTTT.

This chain connects TRBV7-2 to TRBJ2-5; D might be TRBD2 (6 bases). The CDR3 spans 14 residues. The ends were cut back, 2 bases at V and 4 bases at J, with 11 bases in the middle. Germline lookup yields CDR1 SGHTA and CDR2 FQGNSA. For the CDR3, the DNA is TGTGCCAGCAGCTTAAGCGGAGGGGTAGAGACCCAGTACTTC. Amino acid sequence: CASSLSGGVETQYF.

The chain uses TRBV30 and TRBJ2-7; D is uncertain. V lost 0 bases, J lost 2 bases, and 8 bases lay in between. Per the germline V gene, CDR1 is GTSNPN and CDR2 is SVGIG (reference sequence). The CDR3 has 13 residues. In nucleotides, the CDR3 is TGTGCCTGGAGTGTATTTTATGCCTACGAGCAGTACTTC. It encodes CAWSVFYAYEQYF.

This chain joins TRBV7-6 and TRBJ2-1; 9 nucleotides agree with TRBD1. J lost 9 bases, V lost 1 base, and 7 bases had no gene match. Germline-derived CDR1 and CDR2 are SGHVS and FNYEAQ. CDR3 length equals 15 residues. CDR3 nucleotides: TGTGCCAGCAGCTTAGGAGGACAGGGGTTGGGTGAGCAGTTCTTC. The encoded protein is CASSLGGQGLGEQFF.

The rearrangement uses TRBV12-5 and TRBJ1-5; D perhaps matches TRBD1 (5 bases). CDR1 LGHNT and CDR2 FRNRAP come from the germline V gene. V lost 5 bases and J lost 7, with 9 bases in between. This CDR3 contains 12 residues. Here the CDR3 DNA reads TGTGCTAGTGGTGCGGACATCCAGCCCCAGCATTTT. It yields the protein CASGADIQPQHF.

J is TRBJ1-1 and V is TRBV25-1; D is possibly TRBD1 (6 bases). Germline CDR1 reads MGHDK; CDR2 reads SYGVNS. The length of the CDR3 is 16 residues. The V gene lost 6 bases and the J gene lost 0 bases, with 17 bases spanning the gap. The chain's CDR3 is CASRPRRTAVNTEAFF. CDR3 bases: TGTGCCAGCAGGCCCCGTCGGACAGCTGTGAACACTGAAGCTTTCTTT.

CDR3 nucleotides: TGCAGCGTTGAGGACAGGAACTTTGGAAACACCATATATTTT. This gives the protein CSVEDRNFGNTIYF. The V call is TRBV29-1, the J call TRBJ1-3, with TRBD1 matching over 7 bases. Germline CDR1 SQVTM, CDR2 ANQGSEA. V shed 3 bases and J 3 bases; nucleotides not matched to a gene: 5. There are 14 residues in the CDR3. Drawing the rest from reference TRBV29-1 and TRBJ1-3, the complete variable domain is SAVISQKPSRDICQRGTSLTIQCQVDSQVTMMFWYRQQPGQSLTLIATANQGSEATYESGFVIDKFPISRPNLTFSTLTVSNMSPEDSSIYLCSVEDRNFGNTIYFGEGSWLTVV.

This clone turned up a few times. CDR3 DNA sequence: TGCGCCAGCAGCTTGGAACGCAGGGAGGACACTGAAGCTTTCTTT. This gives the protein CASSLERREDTEAFF. The chain links TRBV5-1 to TRBJ1-1, with a possible D match to TRBD1 (5 bases). Looked up from germline, CDR1 is SGHRS and CDR2 is YFSETQ. Trimming took 0 bases from V and 3 from J, leaving 12 bases between them. The CDR3 has 15 residues.

This CDR3 is CASSPQGAVNTGELFF. The CDR3 nucleotides read TGTGCCAGCTCACCCCAGGGGGCCGTGAACACCGGGGAGCTGTTTTTT. This chain uses TRBV18 with TRBJ2-2; 8 nucleotides agree with TRBD1. Germline assignment: CDR1 KGHSH and CDR2 LQKENI. Losses at the gene ends were 3 bases for V and 1 base for J; bases not matched to a gene: 4. This CDR3 is built from 16 residues.

The chain links TRBV11-2 to TRBJ2-5, with 10 nucleotides matching TRBD2. Germline values: CDR1 SGHAT, CDR2 FQNNGV. This CDR3 is 17 amino acids long. J gave up 9 bases and V 4 bases, and 17 bases lay outside the gene matches. CDR3 loop: CASSSGAPGLASGAQYF. Written as DNA, the CDR3 is TGTGCCAGCAGCTCTGGGGCGCCGGGACTAGCGTCTGGTGCCCAGTACTTC.

The V call is TRBV11-3, the J call TRBJ2-7, with TRBD2 matching over 8 bases. Germline values: CDR1 SGHNT, CDR2 YENEEA. The junction had 4 bases not matched to a gene; V was cut back by 3 bases and J by 0 bases. This CDR3 is built from 15 residues. CDR3 in amino acids: CASSFGTSGSYEQYF. CDR3 sequence (DNA): TGTGCCAGCAGCTTTGGAACTAGCGGCTCCTACGAGCAGTACTTC. The entire variable domain, with the rest obtained from reference TRBV11-3 and TRBJ2-7, is as follows: EAGVVQSPRYKIIEKKQPVAFWCNPISGHNTLYWYLQNLGQGPELLIRYENEEAVDDSQLPKDRFSAERLKGVDSTLKIQPAELGDSAVYLCASSFGTSGSYEQYFGPGTRLTVT.

The chain is built from TRBV12-5 and TRBJ1-2; D ambiguous. In germline, CDR1 is LGHNT, CDR2 FRNRAP. The CDR3 runs to 13 residues. V was trimmed by 6 bases and J by 6 bases, leaving 14 bases between them. CDR3 amino acids: CASGHQDGHGYTF. In DNA form, the CDR3 reads TGTGCTAGTGGCCACCAAGATGGCCATGGCTACACCTTC.